These 8 T cell receptor beta chains share one sample of origin, sequenced in a study of technical replicates of blood from a handful of donors. Some clones are missing from TCRdb's copy, which holds only in-frame ones; the method was immunoSEQ multiplex PCR. The sample holds roughly 90,000 clones, approximately 90% seen once. The sample was T cells isolated from PBMCs. The receptors here all came from a human donor in good health.

About this clone: Other DNA sequences in the sample encode the same CDR3. This chain joins TRBV27 and TRBJ2-5; TRBD2 matches at 10 bases. V lost 4 bases to trimming and J lost 1 base; unmatched junction nucleotides: 3. CDR3 length: 15 amino acids. Germline CDR1 reads MNHEY; CDR2 reads SMNVEV (reference sequence). This CDR3 reads CASSSVAGGQETQYF. The DNA for the CDR3 is TGTGCCAGCAGTTCGGTAGCGGGGGGCCAAGAGACCCAGTACTTC.

This chain connects TRBV6-1 to TRBJ2-7; 7 bases line up with TRBD1. CDR3 length: 15 amino acids. J was trimmed by 2 bases and V by 7 bases; bases with no gene match: 11. The V gene's germline CDR1 is MNHNS and CDR2 SASEGT. This CDR3 reads CASIAAPGTAYEQYF. CDR3 sequence (DNA): TGTGCCAGCATCGCCGCTCCCGGGACAGCCTACGAGCAGTACTTC.

The rearrangement links TRBV6-1 to TRBJ1-1, with a possible D match to TRBD1 (6 bases). The CDR3 spans 16 residues. The germline CDR1 and CDR2 sequences are MNHNS and SASEGT. Trimming removed 4 bases from V and 0 bases from J, with 15 bases in between. This chain's CDR3 is CASSVGFGQLNTEAFF. In DNA, the CDR3 is TGTGCCAGCAGTGTTGGATTTGGACAGCTGAACACTGAAGCTTTCTTT.

In this sample, this clone turned up once. The chain couples TRBV5-1 to TRBJ2-1; no reliable D call. Germline-derived CDR1 and CDR2 are SGHRS and YFSETQ. V was trimmed by 0 bases and J by 0 bases, leaving 7 bases between them. This CDR3 has 15 amino acids. The CDR3 protein is CASSLVASSYNEQFF. The CDR3, as DNA: TGCGCCAGCAGCTTGGTGGCTAGCTCCTACAATGAGCAGTTCTTC.

CDR3: CAISEVDQPQHF. CDR3 DNA: TGTGCCATCAGTGAGGTCGATCAGCCCCAGCATTTT. The chain joins TRBV10-3 to TRBJ1-5; D gene uncertain. The CDR3 contains 12 residues. The germline gives CDR1 ENHRY, CDR2 SYGVKD. V lost 2 bases to trimming and J lost 5 bases, with 4 bases between them.

The chain carries TRBV2 and TRBJ2-5; the match to TRBD2 covers 8 bases. The CDR3 extends over 15 amino acids. Per germline, CDR1 SNHLY and CDR2 FYNNEI. Trimming cost V 4 bases and J 3 bases; bases outside gene matches: 7. CDR3 nucleotide sequence: TGTGCCAGCAGTGCTCGGGGGGGTCAGAAAGAGACCCAGTACTTC. This translates into CASSARGGQKETQYF.

This clone was seen once. The chain couples TRBV5-6 to TRBJ1-1; 8 bases match TRBD1. Germline V gene data show CDR1 as SGHDT and CDR2 as YYEEEE. The CDR3 has 14 amino acids. J lost 3 bases, V lost 3 bases, and 4 bases had no gene match. In nucleotides, the CDR3 is TGTGCCAGCAGCTGGGGGACAGGCTACACTGAAGCTTTCTTT. Translated: CASSWGTGYTEAFF.

This clone has a handful of counts. V is TRBV4-1 and J is TRBJ2-1; 13 positions agree with TRBD2. The length of the CDR3 is 16 residues. Germline CDR1 is MGHRA and CDR2 is YSYEKL. J was trimmed by 9 bases and V by 6 bases; bases with no gene match: 11. The CDR3 DNA reads TGCGCCAGCAGGGAACGCGGGACTAGCGGGGATTTTGAGCAGTTCTTC. The encoded protein is CASRERGTSGDFEQFF.